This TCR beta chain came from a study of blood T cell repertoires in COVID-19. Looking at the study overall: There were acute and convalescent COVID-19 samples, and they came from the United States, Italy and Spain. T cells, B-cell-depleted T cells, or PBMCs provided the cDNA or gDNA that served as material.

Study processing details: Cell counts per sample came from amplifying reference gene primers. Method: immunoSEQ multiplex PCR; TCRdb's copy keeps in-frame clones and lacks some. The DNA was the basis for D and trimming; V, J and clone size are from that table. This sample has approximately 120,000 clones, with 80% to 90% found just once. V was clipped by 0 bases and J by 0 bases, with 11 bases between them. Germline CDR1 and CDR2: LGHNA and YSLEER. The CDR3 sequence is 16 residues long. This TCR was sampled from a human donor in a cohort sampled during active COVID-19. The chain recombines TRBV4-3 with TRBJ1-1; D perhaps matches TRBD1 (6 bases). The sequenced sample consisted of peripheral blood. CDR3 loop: CASSQDPRTVNTEAFF. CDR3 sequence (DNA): TGCGCCAGCAGCCAAGACCCCCGGACAGTGAACACTGAAGCTTTCTTT.